These 25 T cell receptor beta chains were sequenced from one sample in a study of T cell clonality in common variable immunodeficiency. The antigens for these receptors are not known. Using immunoSEQ multiplex PCR, the repertoire was profiled, and TCRdb retains in-frame clones only, with some absent. Found here are about 34,000 clones, no singletons; the ten largest cover 6% to 8%. Study conclusions and caveats: Common variable immunodeficiency TCR beta sequences reportedly had fewer deletions and N-nucleotide insertions.

The sample comprised peripheral blood mononuclear cells. The receptors were sampled from a human donor with common variable immunodeficiency.

This clone was observed many times. The read halts 3 residues ahead of the CDR3 end, with the missing end drawn from the germline J gene. The rearrangement links TRBV12-3 or TRBV12-4 to TRBJ2-7; unclear D gene. Trimming took 2 bases from V and 3 from J, leaving 17 bases between them. The CDR3 loop spans 16 amino acids. The CDR3 reads CASSLLVGGSLYEQYF. CDR3 DNA (partial): TGTGCCAGCAGTTTACTTGTCGGCGGATCCCTCTACGAG.

This CDR3 reads CASSAGLNYNEQFF. CDR3 DNA, as far as it was read: TGTGCCAGCAGTGCGGGACTGAACTACAATGAG. The genes are TRBV6-1 and TRBJ2-1, with a weak D call TRBD2 (6 bases). Read sequence stops 3 residues before the CDR3 end, and the germline J gene provides the missing end. Trimming left V 4 bases short and J 3 bases short, with 10 bases between. The germline gives CDR1 MNHNS, CDR2 SASEGT. There are 14 residues in the CDR3.

This clone was detected ten times or more. The CDR3 end falls 3 residues outside the read, so it is completed with the germline J gene. The chain is built from TRBV7-3 and TRBJ2-2; the D gene is possibly TRBD1 (6 bases). The V gene's germline CDR1 is SGHTA and CDR2 FQGTGA. Trimming shortened V by 5 bases and J by 6 bases, and 16 bases separated the two germline ends. This CDR3 region has 15 residues. The sequenced part of the CDR3 DNA is TGTGCCAGCAGCGAACCCCAGGGGCATCCCGGGGAG. Its translation: CASSEPQGHPGE. The whole CDR3 sequence reads CASSEPQGHPGELFF.

This clone was seen many times. The CDR3 goes on 3 residues after the read ends, and that part is filled in from the germline J gene. The chain joins TRBV29-1 to TRBJ1-1; maybe TRBD1 (5 bases). V was trimmed by 6 bases and J by 1 base, leaving 12 bases between them. Germline V gene data show CDR1 as SQVTM and CDR2 as ANQGSEA. This CDR3 spans 13 amino acids. Partial CDR3 DNA: TGCAGCGTCCTACGGGACTGGAACACTGAA. This codes for CSVLRDWNTE. The CDR3 in full is CSVLRDWNTEAFF.

Many counts were recorded for this clone. The read ends 3 residues early relative to the CDR3; the germline J gene fills the gap. The V and J genes are TRBV7-2 and TRBJ2-3; D is ambiguous. The CDR3 runs to 14 residues. V was trimmed by 4 bases and J by 5 bases, leaving 13 bases between them. Per the germline V gene, CDR1 is SGHTA and CDR2 is FQGNSA. CDR3 DNA, as far as it was read: TGTGCCAGCAGCTCCTTTAGCTCCAAAGATACG. Its protein is CASSSFSSKDT. The entire CDR3 reads CASSSFSSKDTQYF.

This clone was observed many times. With the read ending 3 residues before the CDR3 end, the germline J gene is used to fill in that end. This chain joins TRBV30 and TRBJ1-1, with 9 bases that match TRBD1. There are 11 residues in the CDR3. Per germline, CDR1 GTSNPN and CDR2 SVGIG (reference sequence). Partial CDR3 DNA: TGTGCCTGGAGGGACAGGGGCGAA. Protein product: CAWRDRGE. In full, the CDR3 is CAWRDRGEAFF. The variable domain in full, with the rest retrieved from reference TRBV30 and TRBJ1-1, is SQTIHQWPATLVQPVGSPLSLECTVEGTSNPNLYWYRQAAGRGLQLLFYSVGIGQISSEVPQNLSASRPQDRQFILSSKKLLLSDSGFYLCAWRDRGEAFFGQGTRLTVV.

This clone has just a few counts. The read terminates 3 residues before the CDR3 end, so the remaining end is supplied by the germline J gene. This chain uses TRBV29-1 with TRBJ2-3, with D maybe TRBD2 (6 bases). Germline V lookup: CDR1 SQVTM, CDR2 ANQGSEA. V dropped 7 bases and J dropped 6 bases, with 17 bases sitting between them. The CDR3 spans 13 residues. The CDR3: CSARRGTGDTQYF. The sequenced part of the CDR3 DNA is TGCAGCGCTCGACGGGGGACTGGGGATACG.

This clone occurred a few times. CDR3 sequence: CASSLQGGEQFF. Incomplete CDR3 DNA: TGTGCCAGCAGCTTACAGGGAGGTGAG. V gene TRBV11-2 combines with J gene TRBJ2-1; D is perhaps TRBD2 (6 bases). With the read ending 3 residues before the CDR3 end, the germline J gene is used to fill in that end. V shed 2 bases and J shed 9 bases, with 8 bases lying between them. This CDR3 comprises 12 residues. CDR1 is SGHAT and CDR2 is FQNNGV in the germline V gene.

This clone was seen a few times. The sequenced fragment ends 3 residues before the CDR3 boundary, so the rest is inferred from the germline J gene. The chain uses TRBV5-1 and TRBJ2-2; 13 bases map to TRBD2. Trimming removed 7 bases from V and 4 bases from J; junction bases left unmatched: 7. Germline CDR1 reads SGHRS; CDR2 reads YFSETQ. The CDR3 is 16 residues long. The CDR3: CASVRTSGSLTGELFF. The CDR3 bases that were read are TGCGCCAGCGTCCGGACTAGCGGGAGTCTCACCGGGGAG. The full variable domain, completed using reference TRBV5-1 and TRBJ2-2, is KAGVTQTPRYLIKTRGQQVTLSCSPISGHRSVSWYQQTPGQGLQFLFEYFSETQRNKGNFPGRFSGRQFSNSRSEMNVSTLELGDSALYLCASVRTSGSLTGELFFGEGSRLTVL.

On this clone: The read gets to within 3 residues of the CDR3 end, and the germline J gene fills in the rest. The gene calls are TRBV30 and TRBJ1-6; 7 bases align to TRBD1. The CDR3 loop spans 16 amino acids. V shed 0 bases, J shed 4 bases, and the junction held 6 bases outside the gene matches. The germline CDR1 and CDR2 sequences are GTSNPN and SVGIG (reference sequence). Partial CDR3 DNA: TGTGCCTGGAGTGTTTCACACAGGGGTTATAATTCACCC. It yields the protein CAWSVSHRGYNSP. The whole CDR3 sequence is CAWSVSHRGYNSPLHF.

This clone has ten or more counts. The read ends 3 residues shy of where the CDR3 ends; the end is completed using the germline J gene. The V call is TRBV27, the J call TRBJ2-7, with a possible D match to TRBD1 (6 bases). Germline values: CDR1 MNHEY, CDR2 SMNVEV (reference sequence). The V and J ends lost 5 bases and 0 bases respectively, with 11 bases between them. The CDR3 has 14 residues. CDR3 residues: CASSPGTLSYEQYF. The CDR3 bases that were read are TGTGCCAGCAGTCCCGGGACACTCTCCTACGAG.

This clone was picked up many times. The read is 3 residues too short to cover the CDR3 end, so that end is filled in from the germline J gene. The chain recombines TRBV19 with TRBJ2-4, with TRBD2 as a possible D gene (5 bases). This CDR3 region has 16 residues. The germline V gene has CDR1 LNHDA and CDR2 SQIVND (reference sequence). Deletions cut 6 bases from V and 5 bases from J, with 20 bases between. The CDR3 bases that were read are TGTGCCAGTAGGGACTCGGATTCGGACGGGCAAAACATT. Translated: CASRDSDSDGQNI. The entire CDR3 is CASRDSDSDGQNIQYF.

This clone showed up many times. The read terminates 3 residues before the CDR3 end, so the remaining end is supplied by the germline J gene. The chain combines TRBV7-8 with TRBJ1-1; D not resolved. There are 13 residues in the CDR3. V lost 6 bases and J 1 base, leaving 9 bases between the germline ends. Germline V gene lookup returns CDR1 SGHVS and CDR2 FQNEAQ. The CDR3 DNA, read in part, is TGTGCCAGCAGTCTGACATCGAACACTGAA. Amino acid sequence: CASSLTSNTE. The complete CDR3 sequence is CASSLTSNTEAFF.

This chain's CDR3 is CASSLAGTAKNIQYF. Partial CDR3 DNA: TGTGCCAGCAGCTTAGCCGGTACAGCCAAAAACATT. The V call is TRBV11-3, the J call TRBJ2-4; unclear D gene. Sequencing ends 3 residues short of the CDR3 end; the germline J gene provides the rest. Germline values: CDR1 SGHNT, CDR2 YENEEA. Trimming took off 1 base at V and 0 bases at J, with 7 bases between the two ends. The CDR3 sequence is 15 residues long.

The table lists this clone with a few counts. The missing CDR3 end, 3 residues past where the read stops, is filled in from the germline J gene. J is TRBJ2-3 and V is TRBV6-4; D is possibly TRBD2 (5 bases). Looked up from germline, CDR1 is MRHNA and CDR2 is SNTAGT. The CDR3 extends over 11 amino acids. The V and J ends lost 8 bases and 5 bases respectively, with 8 bases between them. CDR3 DNA, as far as it was read: TGTGCCAGCCGACGGGGAGATACG. As protein: CASRRGDT. The full CDR3 sequence reads CASRRGDTQYF.

The sample holds many counts of this clone. The read comes to an end 3 residues before the CDR3 does, leaving the germline J gene to fill in the end. The rearrangement joins TRBV18 to TRBJ2-7; TRBD2 is a possible D gene (6 bases). In germline, CDR1 is KGHSH, CDR2 LQKENI. The V and J ends lost 3 bases and 5 bases respectively, with 14 bases between them. The CDR3 totals 14 residues. CDR3 loop: CASSPKSSVHEQYF. The CDR3 DNA, read in part, is TGTGCCAGCTCACCGAAATCTAGCGTTCACGAG.

This clone was recorded many times. The CDR3 end lies 3 residues beyond the end of the read and is filled in from the germline J gene. This rearrangement joins TRBV7-3 to TRBJ2-7; 7 bases agree with TRBD2. The germline V gene has CDR1 SGHTA and CDR2 FQGTGA. Trimming at V came to 2 bases and at J to 5 bases, leaving 6 bases not matched to a gene. The CDR3 is made up of 14 amino acids. The sequenced part of the CDR3 DNA is TGTGCCAGCAGCTTAGGACTAGTCGGGAACGAG. Translation gives CASSLGLVGNE. The entire CDR3 protein is CASSLGLVGNEQYF. Looking up the rest from reference TRBV7-3 and TRBJ2-7 gives the full variable domain: GAGVSQTPSNKVTEKGKYVELRCDPISGHTALYWYRQSLGQGPEFLIYFQGTGAADDSGLPNDRFFAVRPEGSVSTLKIQRTERGDSAVYLCASSLGLVGNEQYFGPGTRLTVT.

This clone came up a few times. Sequencing ends 3 residues short of the CDR3 end; the germline J gene provides the rest. V is TRBV7-9 and J is TRBJ2-1; the D gene is possibly TRBD2 (5 bases). Germline V gives CDR1 SEHNR, CDR2 FQNEAQ (reference sequence). The CDR3 totals 15 residues. V lost 2 bases to trimming and J lost 5 bases, with 13 bases between them. CDR3 protein: CASSLFRGLDNEQFF. Partial CDR3 DNA: TGTGCCAGCAGCTTATTTCGGGGTTTGGACAATGAG.

Remarks on this clone: The CDR3 is cut off 3 residues early in the read; its end comes from the germline J gene. V gene TRBV6-2 or TRBV6-3 combines with J gene TRBJ2-3; a weak D match, TRBD2 (5 bases). CDR1 MNHEY and CDR2 SVGEGT come from the germline V gene. This CDR3 region has 16 residues. V gave up 4 bases and J gave up 4 bases, with 18 bases separating them. The sequenced CDR3 bases are TGTGCCAGCAGTTCTCAAGTGACACTAGTCGCAGATACG. Its translation is CASSSQVTLVADT. The whole CDR3 reads CASSSQVTLVADTQYF.

This clone was counted ten times or more. The read is 3 residues too short to cover the CDR3 end, so that end is filled in from the germline J gene. V gene TRBV7-2 combines with J gene TRBJ2-1; unclear D gene. Per the germline V gene, CDR1 is SGHTA and CDR2 is FQGNSA. Trimming shortened V by 5 bases and J by 4 bases, and 6 bases separated the two germline ends. This CDR3 is 12 amino acids long. The CDR3 bases that were read are TGTGCCAGCAGCCTTCAGTACAATGAG. Its translation: CASSLQYNE. In full, the CDR3 is CASSLQYNEQFF.

This clone was counted ten times or more. The observed sequence ends 3 residues before the CDR3 terminus, with the missing tail filled in from the germline J gene. The chain joins TRBV18 to TRBJ2-1, with 8 bases that match TRBD2. The CDR3 length is 13 residues. Trimming removed 2 bases from V and 8 bases from J; junction bases left unmatched: 2. CDR1 is KGHSH and CDR2 is LQKENI in the germline V gene. The CDR3 region is CASSPGRGDEQFF. CDR3 bases read: TGTGCCAGCTCACCAGGGCGGGGGGATGAG.

This clone was detected a few times. The CDR3 end lies 3 residues beyond the end of the read and is filled in from the germline J gene. This chain joins TRBV11-2 and TRBJ1-1; D is ambiguous. The V gene lost 2 bases and the J gene lost 0 bases, with 7 bases spanning the gap. CDR1 and CDR2 (germline): SGHAT, FQNNGV. The CDR3 is made up of 14 amino acids. The CDR3 loop reads CASSLLGLNTEAFF. The covered CDR3 bases are TGTGCCAGCAGCTTACTGGGCTTGAACACTGAA.

This clone appeared a few times. CDR3 bases read: TGTGCCAGCTCACCACCGGGGGCCACGAACACTGAA. As protein: CASSPPGATNTE. The full CDR3 protein reads CASSPPGATNTEAFF. The chain carries TRBV18 and TRBJ1-1, with D possibly being TRBD1 (6 bases). The read stops 3 residues short of the end of the CDR3; the missing end is completed from the germline J gene. The germline CDR1 and CDR2 sequences are KGHSH and LQKENI. The CDR3 spans 15 residues. V lost 0 bases and J lost 1, with 9 bases in between. The variable domain in full, completed from reference TRBV18 and TRBJ1-1, reads NAGVMQNPRHLVRRRGQEARLRCSPMKGHSHVYWYRQLPEEGLKFMVYLQKENIIDESGMPKERFSAEFPKEGPSILRIQQVVRGDSAAYFCASSPPGATNTEAFFGQGTRLTVV.

The table lists this clone with a few counts. The CDR3 end lies 3 residues beyond the end of the read and is filled in from the germline J gene. The V gene is TRBV20-1, the J gene TRBJ1-6, with D perhaps matching TRBD1 (5 bases). CDR3 size: 13 residues. Germline V CDR1 and CDR2: DFQATT, SNEGSKA (reference sequence). V lost 3 bases and J lost 8, with 11 bases in between. Partial CDR3 DNA: TGCAGTGCTAGGGACACTCTTGATTCACCC. Protein: CSARDTLDSP. The complete CDR3 reads CSARDTLDSPLHF.

Only a few counts were recorded for this clone. The read falls 3 residues short of the CDR3 end, and the missing part is taken from the germline J gene. The rearrangement uses TRBV19 and TRBJ1-2; TRBD1 aligns across 10 bases. The CDR3 length is 14 residues. After removal of 10 bases from V and 2 bases from J, the junction contained 7 bases not matched to a gene. The germline V gene encodes CDR1 LNHDA and CDR2 SQIVND (reference sequence). The chain's CDR3 is CATRPGQGNYGYTF. Incomplete CDR3 DNA: TGTGCCACCCGGCCGGGACAGGGGAACTATGGC.